These T cell receptor beta chains were read from a single sample in a study of vaccination effects on CD4 cells after COVID-19. Their target antigens are unknown. The table came from immunoSEQ multiplex PCR; TCRdb's copy has only in-frame clones and leaves some out. Found here are about 47,000 clones, 60% to 85% of them singletons; the top ten hold 12%. Sequencing was performed on CD4+ T cells from PBMCs cultured without peptide, taken before COVID-19 vaccination. These receptors all stem from a human donor who had a prior SARS-CoV-2 infection. CDR3s include the opening cysteine and the closing phenylalanine or tryptophan. A D gene is named only where the DNA matches it firmly. Clone size is stated in some rows and not others, as once, few, many or a class when expanded.

V: TRBV5-1; J: TRBJ2-6; D: .; size: .; CDR3: CASSSQGSGANVLTF; DNA: TGCGCCAGCAGCTCCCAGGGTTCTGGGGCCAACGTCCTGACTTTC
V: TRBV5-1; J: TRBJ2-7; D: .; size: .; CDR3: CASSLAGQTIYEQYF; DNA: TGCGCCAGCAGCTTGGCCGGGCAGACAATCTACGAGCAGTACTTC
V: TRBV5-1; J: TRBJ2-6; D: .; size: once; CDR3: CASAHQRSGANVLTF; DNA: TGCGCCAGCGCTCACCAACGATCAGGGGCCAACGTCCTGACTTTC
V: TRBV6-5; J: TRBJ1-3; D: .; size: .; CDR3: CASSRRGLNTIYF; DNA: TGTGCCAGCAGCCGCAGAGGGCTAAACACCATATATTTT
V: TRBV5-1; J: TRBJ1-2; D: .; size: .; CDR3: CASSFTGNFNGYTF; DNA: TGCGCCAGCAGCTTTACAGGGAACTTTAATGGCTACACCTTC
V: TRBV20-1; J: TRBJ1-3; D: .; size: .; CDR3: CSARKGNTIYF; DNA: TGCAGTGCTAGAAAAGGAAACACCATATATTTT
V: TRBV18; J: TRBJ2-5; D: TRBD2; size: .; CDR3: CASSPTWTSGGQAQETQYF; DNA: TGTGCCAGCTCACCAACATGGACTAGCGGGGGTCAAGCCCAAGAGACCCAGTACTTC
V: TRBV18; J: TRBJ2-2; D: .; size: .; CDR3: CASSPIPSANTGELFF; DNA: TGTGCCAGCTCACCAATTCCATCCGCGAACACCGGGGAGCTGTTTTTT
V: TRBV11-2; J: TRBJ2-5; D: TRBD2; size: .; CDR3: CASSLGVASGQETQYF; DNA: TGTGCCAGCAGCTTAGGGGTGGCTAGCGGCCAAGAGACCCAGTACTTC
V: TRBV6-1; J: TRBJ2-3; D: .; size: .; CDR3: CASSAWRMGQADTQYF; DNA: TGTGCCAGCAGTGCCTGGAGAATGGGCCAGGCAGATACGCAGTATTTT
V: TRBV5-8; J: TRBJ1-2; D: .; size: .; CDR3: CASSLRGWGYGYTF; DNA: TGTGCCAGCAGCTTACGCGGGTGGGGATATGGCTACACCTTC
V: TRBV7-9; J: TRBJ2-1; D: .; size: .; CDR3: CASSREESLIYNEQFF; DNA: TGTGCCAGCAGCCGTGAAGAGAGTTTGATATACAATGAGCAGTTCTTC
V: TRBV30; J: TRBJ2-3; D: .; size: few; CDR3: CAWSVRRGTQYF; DNA: TGTGCCTGGAGTGTACGACGGGGGACGCAGTATTTT
V: TRBV5-1; J: TRBJ2-7; D: TRBD1; size: .; CDR3: CASRSTDRGTYEQYF; DNA: TGCGCCAGCAGAAGTACCGACAGGGGCACCTACGAGCAGTACTTC
V: TRBV28; J: TRBJ2-5; D: TRBD2; size: .; CDR3: CASRQAGGAETQYF; DNA: TGTGCCAGCAGGCAAGCGGGAGGGGCGGAGACCCAGTACTTC
V: TRBV6-5; J: TRBJ1-4; D: TRBD1; size: .; CDR3: CASTFGQGEKLFF; DNA: TGTGCCAGCACCTTCGGACAGGGGGAAAAACTGTTTTTT
V: TRBV2; J: TRBJ2-3; D: TRBD2; size: .; CDR3: CASSEMASGGADTQYF; DNA: TGTGCCAGCAGTGAAATGGCTAGCGGGGGGGCGGATACGCAGTATTTT
V: TRBV7-7; J: TRBJ2-5; D: TRBD1; size: .; CDR3: CASTPVPRGRAGETQYF; DNA: TGTGCTAGCACCCCAGTCCCAAGGGGGCGAGCAGGGGAGACCCAGTACTTC
V: TRBV7-2; J: TRBJ2-1; D: .; size: .; CDR3: CASSTRERPYNEQFF; DNA: TGTGCCAGCAGCACCCGGGAGCGGCCCTACAATGAGCAGTTCTTC
V: TRBV3-1/TRBV3-2; J: TRBJ2-5; D: TRBD2; size: .; CDR3: CASSQDRERGVAQETQYF; DNA: TGTGCCAGCAGCCAAGATAGGGAGCGGGGGGTTGCCCAAGAGACCCAGTACTTC
V: TRBV24-1; J: TRBJ2-3; D: TRBD2; size: .; CDR3: CATSDPSGGAFPDTQYF; DNA: TGTGCCACCAGTGACCCTAGCGGGGGGGCCTTCCCAGATACGCAGTATTTT
V: TRBV5-1; J: TRBJ2-5; D: TRBD1; size: .; CDR3: CASSLDPQGKETQYF; DNA: TGCGCCAGCAGCTTGGACCCACAGGGGAAAGAGACCCAGTACTTC
V: TRBV15; J: TRBJ2-5; D: TRBD2; size: few; CDR3: CATSGDYTQETQYF; DNA: TGTGCCACCAGCGGGGACTATACTCAAGAGACCCAGTACTTC
V: TRBV5-1; J: TRBJ2-5; D: TRBD2; size: .; CDR3: CASRAGVQETQYF; DNA: TGCGCCAGCAGGGCGGGGGTCCAAGAGACCCAGTACTTC
V: TRBV28; J: TRBJ1-1; D: .; size: once; CDR3: CASSLGQFNTEAFF; DNA: TGTGCCAGCAGTTTAGGGCAGTTCAACACTGAAGCTTTCTTT